The 29 T cell receptor beta chains listed next were all sequenced from one sample in a study of T cells after yellow fever vaccination. From the 5' RACE reads, TCRdb called clonotypes with MiXCR, one entry per CDR3 protein. The data contain about 310,000 distinct CDR3 sequences, roughly 3.5% of them singletons. The sequenced sample was PBMCs, obtained on the day of the yellow fever booster vaccination. The source is a man between 18 and 35 years old who received the YFV17D yellow fever vaccine.

This clonotype was found many times. The V gene is TRBV2, the J gene TRBJ2-6, with 7 bases fitting TRBD1. V shed 5 bases, J shed 0 bases, and the junction held 10 bases outside the gene matches. This CDR3 comprises 18 residues. In germline, CDR1 is SNHLY, CDR2 FYNNEI. CDR3 nucleotides: TGTGCCAGCAGTTACCGGGACAGTGCTGTCTCTGGGGCCAACGTCCTGACTTTC. This gives the protein CASSYRDSAVSGANVLTF. Supplemented by reference TRBV2 and TRBJ2-6, the full variable domain reads EPEVTQTPSHQVTQMGQEVILRCVPISNHLYFYWYRQILGQKVEFLVSFYNNEISEKSEIFDDQFSVERPDGSNFTLKIRSTKLEDSAMYFCASSYRDSAVSGANVLTFGAGSRLTVL.

This clonotype came up many times. The V call is TRBV7-2, the J call TRBJ1-5; 7 bases align to TRBD1. Germline CDR1 is SGHTA and CDR2 is FQGNSA. Trimming took 4 bases from V and 7 from J; bases not matched to a gene: 10. The CDR3 length is 15 residues. CDR3 protein: CASSSRQGLNQPQHF. The CDR3 DNA reads TGTGCCAGCAGCTCCCGACAGGGATTGAACCAGCCCCAGCATTTT.

This clonotype was observed at least ten times. This chain uses TRBV29-1 with TRBJ2-7, with D unresolved. CDR3 length: 12 residues. Germline V lookup: CDR1 SQVTM, CDR2 ANQGSEA. CDR3 in DNA: TGCCTGATTCAGAGAACCTTCTACGAGCAGTACGTC. Its protein is CLIQRTFYEQYV.

This clonotype came up many times. The chain employs TRBV12-3 or TRBV12-4 and TRBJ2-7, with 8 bases lining up with TRBD1. This CDR3 has 13 residues. Trimming removed 4 bases from V and 4 bases from J; junction bases left unmatched: 3. In DNA form, the CDR3 reads TGTGCCAGCAGTTCGACAGGGGTTTACGAGCAGTACTTC. This gives the protein CASSSTGVYEQYF.

Ten or more counts support this clonotype. This chain joins TRBV7-9 and TRBJ2-7; D might be TRBD1 (6 bases). Germline V gives CDR1 SEHNR, CDR2 FQNEAQ (reference sequence). The CDR3 spans 14 residues. The V end lost 5 bases, the J end lost 1 base, and 12 bases lay between the germline ends. The CDR3 spells CASSRQQGSYEQYV. The CDR3 DNA sequence: TGTGCCAGCAGCCGTCAACAGGGATCCTACGAGCAGTACGTC.

This clonotype has at least ten counts. This rearrangement joins TRBV10-3 to TRBJ2-5; no definite D call. The CDR3 consists of 13 residues. Trimming stripped 6 bases from V and 5 bases from J, with 13 bases between. Germline V gene lookup returns CDR1 ENHRY and CDR2 SYGVKD. In DNA form, the CDR3 reads TGTGCCATCAGACGGGCCCGGCGCGAGACCCAGTACTTC. Its protein product is CAIRRARRETQYF.

This clonotype has just a few counts. The chain recombines TRBV20-1 with TRBJ1-2, with D possibly TRBD1 on 6 matching bases. The length of the CDR3 is 12 residues. Germline V gives CDR1 DFQATT, CDR2 SNEGSKA (reference sequence). Trimming took off 6 bases at V and 7 bases at J, with 15 bases between the two ends. The CDR3 DNA is TGCAGTGCCCCCGGGACACCCTTTGGCTACACCTTC. It specifies CSAPGTPFGYTF.

This clonotype was detected ten times or more. This rearrangement joins TRBV21-1 to TRBJ1-2. TRBV21-1 represents a pseudogene. The CDR3 spans 17 residues. CDR3 coding DNA: TGTGCCAGCAGCAATTCTGCAGGGCCCTCAGCTAACTATGGCTACACCTTC. Residues: CASSNSAGPSANYGYTF.

The table lists this clonotype with many counts. The chain links TRBV7-2 to TRBJ2-7, with 7 bases that match TRBD1. V was pared by 6 bases and J by 4 bases, with 15 bases of the junction left unmatched. Looked up from germline, CDR1 is SGHTA and CDR2 is FQGNSA. This CDR3 region has 16 residues. DNA of the CDR3: TGTGCCAGCAGATTGCTTTCCCGACAGGGAAATTACGAGCAGTACTTC. It encodes CASRLLSRQGNYEQYF.

This clonotype showed up many times. This chain connects TRBV6-1 to TRBJ2-7; 7 bases align to TRBD1. This CDR3 contains 17 residues. CDR1 and CDR2 (germline): MNHNS, SASEGT. With 3 bases clipped from V and 5 bases from J, the junction kept 16 bases outside the gene matches. The CDR3 here is CASSDFMRGQAGDEQYV. DNA of the CDR3: TGTGCCAGCAGTGATTTTATGAGGGGGCAGGCAGGGGACGAGCAGTACGTC.

This clonotype showed up many times. This CDR3 reads CASGGNGYEQYF. CDR3 sequence (DNA): TGTGCCAGCGGGGGGAACGGCTACGAGCAGTACTTC. This rearrangement joins TRBV6-5 to TRBJ2-7; weak D call: TRBD2 (6 bases). V lost 8 bases, J lost 3 bases, and 11 bases lay in between. The germline V gene has CDR1 MNHEY and CDR2 SVGAGI. This CDR3 is 12 amino acids long.

There are many counts of this clonotype. The chain's CDR3 is CASSLTSFTDTQYF. The CDR3, as DNA: TGTGCCAGCAGTTTAACGTCTTTCACAGATACGCAGTATTTT. The genes are TRBV27 and TRBJ2-3; D gene uncertain. Trimming stripped 2 bases from V and 2 bases from J, with 8 bases between. Germline V gene data show CDR1 as MNHEY and CDR2 as SMNVEV (reference sequence). There are 14 residues in the CDR3.

This clonotype was counted ten times or more. This chain connects TRBV27 to TRBJ2-2; a possible D gene is TRBD1 (6 bases). Germline assignment: CDR1 MNHEY and CDR2 SMNVEV (reference sequence). The V end was cut by 6 bases, the J end by 4 bases, with 12 bases between. This CDR3 contains 14 residues. In DNA form, the CDR3 reads TGTGCCAGCAGATGGGGGCAGGTCACCGGGGAGCTGTTTTTT. Translating it yields CASRWGQVTGELFF.

The chain recombines TRBV4-1 with TRBJ2-7, with 8 bases identical to TRBD1. The CDR3 is made up of 15 amino acids. Unmatched junction bases numbered 7, after V lost 4 bases and J lost 2 bases. Germline V gene data show CDR1 as MGHRA and CDR2 as YSYEKL. CDR3 amino acids: CASSPGTGPTYEQYF. For the CDR3, the DNA is TGCGCCAGCAGCCCCGGGACAGGTCCAACCTACGAGCAGTACTTC.

This clonotype was seen a few times. The genes are TRBV27 and TRBJ2-1, with 8 bases identical to TRBD1. V was clipped by 6 bases and J by 10 bases; unmatched bases: 5. This CDR3 contains 12 residues. Germline V CDR1 and CDR2: MNHEY, SMNVEV (reference sequence). The CDR3 coding sequence is TGTGCCAGCAGCCTTGGGGACAGGGAGCAGTTCTTC. Its protein is CASSLGDREQFF.

V gene TRBV19 combines with J gene TRBJ2-1, with D possibly being TRBD1 or TRBD2 (5 bases each). V lost 8 bases and J 5 bases, leaving 19 bases between the germline ends. This CDR3 is built from 15 residues. CDR1 and CDR2 from the germline V gene are LNHDA and SQIVND (reference sequence). Here the CDR3 DNA reads TGTGCCAGTGTACCACGGGGACGACCCCACAATGAGCAGTTCTTC. It translates to CASVPRGRPHNEQFF. The entire variable domain, with the rest obtained from reference TRBV19 and TRBJ2-1, is as follows: DGGITQSPKYLFRKEGQNVTLSCEQNLNHDAMYWYRQDPGQGLRLIYYSQIVNDFQKGDIAEGYSVSREKKESFPLTVTSAQKNPTAFYLCASVPRGRPHNEQFFGPGTRLTVL.

This clonotype occurred a few times. This chain connects TRBV19 to TRBJ1-1; no reliable D call. The CDR3 consists of 15 residues. The ends were cut back, 9 bases at V and 1 base at J, with 18 bases in the middle. The germline CDR1 and CDR2 sequences are LNHDA and SQIVND (reference sequence). CDR3 region: CASNRASLSNTEAFF. In DNA form, the CDR3 reads TGTGCCAGCAATAGAGCCTCCCTGTCGAACACTGAAGCTTTCTTT.

This clonotype was recorded many times. The J gene is TRBJ2-1, the V gene TRBV3-1; D is ambiguous. The CDR3 sequence is 15 residues long. CDR1 and CDR2 from the germline V gene are LGHDT and YNNKEL (reference sequence). V dropped 0 bases and J dropped 4 bases, with 10 bases sitting between them. The DNA for the CDR3 is TGTGCCAGCAGCCAAGATGGCACAGCTTACAATGAGCAGTTCTTC. Its translation is CASSQDGTAYNEQFF.

The chain couples TRBV14 to TRBJ1-3; D remains unclear. Germline CDR1 SGHDN, CDR2 FVKESK. This CDR3 spans 16 amino acids. The V gene lost 2 bases and the J gene lost 2 bases, with 13 bases spanning the gap. The CDR3 nucleotides read TGTGCCAGCAGCCAATATCTAAGTAGACCTGGAAACACCATATATTTT. This gives the protein CASSQYLSRPGNTIYF. The full variable domain, rest sourced from reference TRBV14 and TRBJ1-3, is EAGVTQFPSHSVIEKGQTVTLRCDPISGHDNLYWYRRVMGKEIKFLLHFVKESKQDESGMPNNRFLAERTGGTYSTLKVQPAELEDSGVYFCASSQYLSRPGNTIYFGEGSWLTVV.

The rearrangement joins TRBV5-1 to TRBJ1-1; D is ambiguous. Germline-derived CDR1 and CDR2 are SGHRS and YFSETQ. Trimming pared 4 bases from V and 4 bases from J, leaving 11 bases between. The length of the CDR3 is 13 residues. The CDR3 DNA reads as TGCGCCAGCAGCCTGGGCGCCAGCACTGAAGCTTTCTTT. Protein product: CASSLGASTEAFF.

The chain joins TRBV5-1 to TRBJ1-1, with D possibly matching TRBD1 (6 bases). Germline CDR1 is SGHRS and CDR2 is YFSETQ. CDR3 length: 14 amino acids. V dropped 6 bases and J dropped 5 bases, with 17 bases sitting between them. The CDR3, as DNA: TGCGCCAGCACTACCTCAGGGGAACCGACTGAAGCTTTCTTT. As protein: CASTTSGEPTEAFF.

This clonotype was seen a few times. The V and J genes are TRBV28 and TRBJ2-2, with TRBD1 matching 8 bases. Germline V gene sequence: CDR1 MDHEN, CDR2 SYDVKM. V gave up 11 bases and J gave up 3 bases; unmatched junction bases: 5. This CDR3 has 13 amino acids. The CDR3 coding sequence is TGTGCCGTTGACAGGGGCGACACCGGGGAGCTGTTTTTT. It codes for CAVDRGDTGELFF.

This clonotype has only a few counts. The junction differs from germline at one of its ends, possibly a read error. This sequence joins TRBV18 and TRBJ2-7; 10 bases map to TRBD1. The CDR3 is made up of 12 amino acids. Germline V gene data show CDR1 as KGHSH and CDR2 as LQKENI. The CDR3 loop is CASSPTGWDRGF. The CDR3 DNA sequence: TGTGCCAGCTCGCCGACTGGCTGGGACAGGGGCTTC.

The rearrangement joins TRBV7-9 to TRBJ1-1; tentative D call: TRBD1 (5 bases). Trimming left V 1 base short and J 6 bases short, with 12 bases between. The germline gives CDR1 SEHNR, CDR2 FQNEAQ (reference sequence). The CDR3 runs to 14 residues. This CDR3 reads CASSLGGEGAEAFF. The DNA of the CDR3 is TGTGCCAGCAGCTTAGGAGGGGAAGGGGCTGAAGCTTTCTTT.

There are many counts of this clonotype. The chain recombines TRBV12-3 or TRBV12-4 with TRBJ2-7, with D possibly TRBD2 on 6 matching bases. The CDR3 extends over 14 amino acids. With 6 bases removed from V and 6 bases from J, the gap between germline ends came to 18 bases. CDR3 in DNA: TGTGCCAGCAGATATAGAGGGAGGACCGGCGAGCAGTACGTC. It is translated as CASRYRGRTGEQYV.

This clonotype was seen ten or more times. This chain uses TRBV5-5 with TRBJ2-7; D is perhaps TRBD2 (5 bases). The germline V and J ends were trimmed by 1 base and 5 bases, with 10 bases remaining between them. The CDR3 sequence is 13 residues long. Germline lookup yields CDR1 SGHKS and CDR2 YYEKEE (reference sequence). The CDR3 region has the DNA TGTGCCAGCAGCTTGTATAGGAGGAACGAGCAGTACGTC. Residues: CASSLYRRNEQYV.

The V and J genes are TRBV12-3 or TRBV12-4 and TRBJ2-5; tentatively, D is TRBD2 (6 bases). Trimming stripped 5 bases from V and 4 bases from J, with 11 bases between. The CDR3 consists of 13 residues. The CDR3 loop reads CASSAPGLETQYF. The CDR3 coding sequence is TGTGCCAGCAGTGCCCCGGGACTAGAGACCCAGTACTTC.

At least ten counts were recorded for this clonotype. The genes are TRBV9 and TRBJ2-7; D is possibly TRBD1 or TRBD2 (5 bases each). Trimming removed 3 bases at V and 4 bases at J, with 20 bases between. This CDR3 comprises 16 residues. Germline V lookup: CDR1 SGDLS, CDR2 YYNGEE. The CDR3 bases are TGTGCCAGCAGCGAAAGAGGTGAGGGGAATCGTTACGAGCAGTACTTC. Amino acids: CASSERGEGNRYEQYF.

This clonotype was recorded many times. The chain recombines TRBV19 with TRBJ2-7; D unresolved. Per the germline V gene, CDR1 is LNHDA and CDR2 is SQIVND (reference sequence). The CDR3 sequence is 13 residues long. The DNA for the CDR3 is TGTCTCCGCTACCTCCCGCAGAACTACGAGCAGTACGTC. The encoded protein is CLRYLPQNYEQYV.